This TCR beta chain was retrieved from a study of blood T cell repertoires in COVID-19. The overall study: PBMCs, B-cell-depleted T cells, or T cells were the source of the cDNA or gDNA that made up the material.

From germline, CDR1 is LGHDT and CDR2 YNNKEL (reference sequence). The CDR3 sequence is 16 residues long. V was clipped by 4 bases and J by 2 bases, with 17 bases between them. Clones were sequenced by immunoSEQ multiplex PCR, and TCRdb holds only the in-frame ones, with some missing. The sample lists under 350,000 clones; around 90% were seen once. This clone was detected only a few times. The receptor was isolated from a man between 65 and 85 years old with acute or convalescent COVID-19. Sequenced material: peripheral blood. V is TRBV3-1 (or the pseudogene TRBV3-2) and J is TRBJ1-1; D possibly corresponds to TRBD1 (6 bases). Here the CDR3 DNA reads TGTGCCAGCAGCCGCATTAGGGGGGGGCCCAACACTGAAGCTTTCTTT. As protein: CASSRIRGGPNTEAFF.